Listed below are T cell receptor beta chains from one sample, sequenced in a study of shared clonotypes between healthy human individuals. The data were produced by immunoSEQ multiplex PCR, yet TCRdb's version contains in-frame clones alone and is incomplete. The data hold about 870,000 clones, with 85% to 95% observed a single time. Source material: naive CD8+ T cells sorted from blood. These receptors were collected from a man younger than 45 in good health. CDR3s include the opening cysteine and the closing phenylalanine or tryptophan. D genes are given only for firm matches. Some rows have no size entry. The others give once, few or many, or a class for an expanded clone.

v_gene	j_gene	abundance	d_gene	CDR3aa	CDR3nt
TRBV5-5	TRBJ2-3	-	-	CASSLGVFADTQYF	TGTGCCAGCAGCTTGGGGGTTTTCGCAGATACGCAGTATTTT
TRBV29-1	TRBJ2-3	-	-	CSVAGTTRGTDTQYF	TGCAGCGTTGCGGGGACCACACGGGGCACAGATACGCAGTATTTT
TRBV7-9	TRBJ2-1	once	TRBD2	CASSPGTSGISAEQFF	TGTGCCAGCAGCCCAGGGACTAGCGGGATTTCGGCTGAGCAGTTCTTC
TRBV6-5	TRBJ1-5	-	TRBD1	CASRPTGGLQPQHF	TGTGCCAGCAGACCCACAGGGGGCCTTCAGCCCCAGCATTTT
TRBV13	TRBJ2-3	-	TRBD2	CASSSLAGPVRDTQYF	TGTGCCAGCAGCTCCCTAGCGGGGCCGGTACGAGATACGCAGTATTTT
TRBV15	TRBJ2-7	-	-	CATSRDAATYYEQYF	TGTGCCACCAGCAGAGATGCGGCCACCTACTACGAGCAGTACTTC
TRBV15	TRBJ2-1	-	-	CATRRIGHYNEQFF	TGTGCCACCAGGCGAATTGGGCATTACAATGAGCAGTTCTTC
TRBV27	TRBJ2-7	-	-	CASSLSPTYEQYF	TGTGCCAGCAGTTTATCACCCACCTACGAGCAGTACTTC
TRBV6-1	TRBJ2-3	-	-	CASSESGGYRTDTQYF	TGTGCCAGCAGTGAATCAGGGGGGTATAGGACAGATACGCAGTATTTT
TRBV5-4	TRBJ2-1	-	-	CASSFGGGNEQFF	TGTGCCAGCAGCTTTGGTGGCGGTAATGAGCAGTTCTTC
TRBV30	TRBJ1-2	-	-	CAWSEGDGYTF	TGTGCCTGGAGTGAGGGGGATGGCTACACCTTC
TRBV27	TRBJ2-2	-	-	CASSPLTGSENTGELFF	TGTGCCAGCAGCCCTCTGACTGGGTCAGAAAACACCGGGGAGCTGTTTTTT
TRBV10-1	TRBJ2-7	-	TRBD1	CASKGTGREQYF	TGCGCCAGCAAAGGGACAGGACGGGAGCAGTACTTC
TRBV5-1	TRBJ2-7	-	-	CASSFSLASDEQYF	TGCGCCAGCAGCTTTTCGCTTGCCTCGGACGAGCAGTACTTC
TRBV7-9	TRBJ1-1	-	TRBD1	CASEVAGGTEAFF	TGTGCCAGCGAAGTTGCAGGGGGCACTGAAGCTTTCTTT
TRBV7-6	TRBJ2-5	once	TRBD2	CASSSNQAGEIQETQYF	TGTGCCAGCAGCTCTAACCAAGCGGGGGAGATACAAGAGACCCAGTACTTC
TRBV29-1	TRBJ2-1	-	TRBD2	CSVGLAGGLSNEQFF	TGCAGCGTTGGGCTAGCGGGAGGGTTGAGCAATGAGCAGTTCTTC
TRBV7-2	TRBJ2-7	-	-	CASSPEGSYEQYF	TGTGCCAGCAGCCCGGAGGGGAGCTACGAGCAGTACTTC
TRBV7-9	TRBJ2-3	once	-	CASSWGTPDSQYF	TGTGCCAGCAGCTGGGGGACTCCAGATTCGCAGTATTTT
TRBV5-4	TRBJ2-3	-	TRBD2	CASSFSAGVLGPDTQYF	TGTGCCAGCAGCTTCTCGGCGGGAGTGCTGGGGCCAGATACGCAGTATTTT
TRBV27	TRBJ2-7	-	-	CASSLFGGYEQYF	TGTGCCAGCAGTTTATTCGGCGGGTACGAGCAGTACTTC
TRBV25-1	TRBJ2-5	few	-	CASVGETQYF	TGTGCCAGCGTCGGGGAGACCCAGTACTTC
TRBV6-6	TRBJ1-1	-	-	CASTPSRSSFAEAFF	TGTGCCAGCACCCCCTCCAGGAGTAGTTTCGCTGAAGCTTTCTTT
TRBV9	TRBJ2-7	-	-	CASSGGTPPPYEQYF	TGTGCCAGCAGCGGAGGGACTCCACCCCCCTACGAGCAGTACTTC
TRBV27	TRBJ2-7	-	TRBD1	CASSLVQGVYEQYF	TGTGCCAGCAGTTTAGTGCAGGGGGTCTACGAGCAGTACTTC
TRBV10-1	TRBJ1-1	-	-	CASSADKPNTEAFF	TGCGCCAGCAGTGCGGACAAACCGAACACTGAAGCTTTCTTT
TRBV9	TRBJ1-1	-	-	CASSGRKGEAFF	TGTGCCAGCAGCGGCCGAAAGGGTGAAGCTTTCTTT
TRBV2	TRBJ2-1	-	-	CASSESGTYNEQFF	TGTGCCAGCAGTGAGAGCGGCACCTACAATGAGCAGTTCTTC
TRBV19	TRBJ1-2	few	TRBD1	CASSPGTGYGYTF	TGTGCCAGTAGTCCCGGGACAGGCTATGGCTACACCTTC
TRBV4-1	TRBJ2-7	-	-	CASSQVTQGLSYEQYF	TGCGCCAGCAGCCAAGTTACACAGGGTCTTTCATACGAGCAGTACTTC
TRBV27	TRBJ2-2	-	TRBD1	CASRDRAYTGELFF	TGTGCCAGCAGAGACAGGGCTTACACCGGGGAGCTGTTTTTT
TRBV9	TRBJ1-2	-	-	CASSVAGTPGDGYTF	TGTGCCAGCAGCGTAGCTGGGACCCCAGGGGATGGCTACACCTTC
TRBV27	TRBJ2-7	-	-	CASSPQGHEQYF	TGTGCCAGCAGTCCCCAGGGCCACGAGCAGTACTTC
TRBV7-2	TRBJ1-3	-	-	CASSLTGLDSGNTIYF	TGTGCCAGCAGCTTAACAGGTTTGGACTCTGGAAACACCATATATTTT
TRBV6-1	TRBJ2-7	once	TRBD2	CAISLGLAESYEQYF	TGTGCCATCTCCCTCGGACTAGCGGAGTCCTACGAGCAGTACTTC
TRBV7-6	TRBJ2-3	-	TRBD2	CASSLALGLEFTDTQYF	TGTGCCAGCAGCTTAGCACTTGGACTAGAATTTACAGATACGCAGTATTTT
TRBV5-1	TRBJ2-7	-	TRBD2	CASSLSIAGGDEQYF	TGCGCCAGCAGCTTGTCCATTGCGGGAGGCGACGAGCAGTACTTC
TRBV10-2	TRBJ2-7	-	-	CASSESSWVGVRSYEQYF	TGCGCCAGCAGTGAGTCGAGTTGGGTGGGAGTACGGAGCTACGAGCAGTACTTC
TRBV28	TRBJ2-1	once	-	CASSPPPGAGNEQFF	TGTGCCAGCAGTCCCCCTCCGGGGGCAGGCAATGAGCAGTTCTTC
TRBV18	TRBJ2-1	-	TRBD1	CASSPAGTGGFEQFF	TGTGCCAGCTCACCAGCCGGGACAGGGGGTTTTGAGCAGTTCTTC
TRBV7-2	TRBJ2-7	-	TRBD2	CASSLTPELAGYEQYF	TGTGCCAGCAGCCTCACTCCGGAGCTAGCGGGGTACGAGCAGTACTTC
TRBV7-6	TRBJ2-3	-	TRBD1	CASSLKWTGEADTQYF	TGTGCCAGCAGCTTAAAGTGGACAGGGGAGGCAGATACGCAGTATTTT
TRBV7-9	TRBJ2-5	-	-	CASSLGPFVAGQETQYF	TGTGCCAGCAGCTTAGGCCCTTTTGTGGCGGGACAAGAGACCCAGTACTTC
TRBV5-1	TRBJ2-7	-	-	CASSWDLYEQYF	TGCGCCAGCAGCTGGGATCTCTACGAGCAGTACTTC
TRBV7-9	TRBJ2-7	-	TRBD1	CASSLGGQFYEQYF	TGTGCCAGCAGCCTAGGGGGACAGTTCTACGAGCAGTACTTC
TRBV27	TRBJ2-7	-	TRBD1	CASSFAGGTYEQYF	TGTGCCAGCAGTTTTGCAGGGGGAACCTACGAGCAGTACTTC
TRBV9	TRBJ2-1	-	TRBD1	CASGTGAALDYNEQFF	TGTGCCAGCGGGACAGGGGCCGCACTGGACTACAATGAGCAGTTCTTC
TRBV11-2	TRBJ2-2	-	TRBD2	CASSSLTSGTSPGELFF	TGTGCCAGCAGCTCCCTGACTAGCGGGACGTCGCCCGGGGAGCTGTTTTTT
TRBV6-5	TRBJ2-1	-	-	CASSYFTSRSYNEQFF	TGTGCCAGCAGTTACTTTACGAGTCGTTCCTACAATGAGCAGTTCTTC
TRBV28	TRBJ2-1	-	-	CASSLRDLGANEQFF	TGTGCCAGCAGTCTCAGGGATCTTGGGGCCAATGAGCAGTTCTTC
TRBV19	TRBJ2-2	-	-	CASWSRTGELFF	TGTGCCAGTTGGTCCCGCACCGGGGAGCTGTTTTTT
TRBV4-3	TRBJ2-7	-	TRBD1	CASSIRQGVYEQYF	TGCGCCAGCAGCATCCGACAGGGGGTCTACGAGCAGTACTTC
TRBV6-5	TRBJ2-3	-	TRBD2	CASSYGLAGVGDTQYF	TGTGCCAGCAGTTACGGGCTAGCGGGAGTTGGAGATACGCAGTATTTT
TRBV5-1	TRBJ2-1	-	TRBD1	CASSPGTDYNEQFF	TGCGCCAGCAGCCCCGGGACAGACTACAATGAGCAGTTCTTC
TRBV30	TRBJ2-7	-	TRBD2	CAWSGPGTSGFSSYEQYF	TGTGCCTGGAGTGGGCCGGGGACTAGCGGTTTTAGCTCCTACGAGCAGTACTTC
TRBV29-1	TRBJ2-3	-	TRBD2	CSVILAGGPTDTQYF	TGCAGCGTTATACTAGCGGGAGGGCCCACAGATACGCAGTATTTT
TRBV11-2	TRBJ2-1	-	TRBD2	CASTYGLADRYNEQFF	TGTGCCAGCACCTATGGACTAGCGGATAGATACAATGAGCAGTTCTTC